This T cell receptor (beta chain) came from a study of blood T cell repertoires in COVID-19. In the study overall: Nucleic acid was either cDNA or gDNA, and it came from T cells, B-cell-depleted T cells, or PBMCs.

Only in-frame clones appear in the TCRdb table, and some are missing; sequencing was by immunoSEQ multiplex PCR. The repertoire has a few hundred thousand clones, about 87% of them found once; the top ten carry around 8%. The sample taken for sequencing was peripheral blood. The receptor was derived from a woman in her 50s who had recovered from COVID-19.

This chain's CDR3 is CASSRIAGGPREQFF. The CDR3 coding sequence is TGTGCCAGCAGCCGGATAGCGGGAGGGCCACGGGAGCAGTTCTTC. The gene calls are TRBV27 and TRBJ2-1; 11 positions match TRBD2. Germline-derived CDR1 and CDR2 are MNHEY and SMNVEV (reference sequence). V shed 6 bases and J 10 bases; nucleotides not matched to a gene: 11. The CDR3 is made up of 15 amino acids.